This T cell receptor (beta chain) is from a study of cytotoxic CD8 clonotypes in ibrutinib-treated CLL. TCRdb's copy holds only in-frame clones and misses some; the assay was immunoSEQ multiplex PCR. The sample carries over 65,000 clones, around 75% recorded once. Trimming pared 6 bases from V and 0 bases from J, leaving 24 bases between. CDR1 is LNHDA, CDR2 SQIVND, per germline (reference sequence). CDR3 size: 20 residues. Cryopreserved PBMCs were the source of roughly 2 micrograms of genomic DNA, which went to TCR beta libraries. This TCR was recovered from a human donor with chronic lymphocytic leukemia. V is TRBV19 and J is TRBJ2-6; TRBD1 might be the D (7 bases). The sequencing used PBMCs, collected after 12 months of ibrutinib treatment. CDR3 coding DNA: TGTGCCAGTAGGGCGGGAACGAGACAGGGCTTTTTCTCTGGGGCCAACGTCCTGACTTTC. Amino acids: CASRAGTRQGFFSGANVLTF.